This T cell receptor (beta chain) was profiled in a study of CD8 T cells in Susac syndrome. TCR beta sequences were obtained from blood CD8+ and CD4+ T cells. Purification of the CD8+ and CD4+ T cells relied on negative isolation, and TEMRA cells underwent FACS enrichment. The germline V gene has CDR1 SGHVS and CDR2 FQNEAQ. The V end was cut by 5 bases, the J end by 0 bases, with 13 bases between. This CDR3 spans 15 amino acids. This clonotype occurred once. Random hexamers served to reverse transcribe about 0.5 to 1 ug RNA. The immunoSEQ assay covered 54 Vbeta and 13 Jbeta segments for CDR3. One entry per CDR3 protein, called by TCRdb with MiXCR from the immunoSEQ multiplex PCR reads. Among 65,000 to 75,000 distinct CDR3 sequences listed, roughly 94% were seen once.

The V call is TRBV7-8, the J call TRBJ1-1; weak D call: TRBD1 (6 bases). The sample consisted of CD8+ T cells from PBMCs. This TCR was sampled from a human donor in good health. The CDR3, as DNA: TGTGCCAGCAGCCCCCCGACAGGCCTGAACACTGAAGCTTTCTTT. Amino acid sequence: CASSPPTGLNTEAFF.